This T cell receptor (beta chain) was identified in a study of PD-1 blockade in classical Hodgkin lymphoma. Study summary: Nivolumab dosing for patients was 3 mg/kg, administered intravenously every 2 weeks.

Clones were sequenced by immunoSEQ multiplex PCR, and TCRdb holds only the in-frame ones, with some missing. The sample has 27,000 or so clones, about 72% seen once. Germline-derived CDR1 and CDR2 are SEHNR and FQNEAQ (reference sequence). Between the trimmed V and J ends, which lost 6 bases and 6 bases, there was a span of 20 bases. CDR3 length: 15 amino acids. For this clone: Its matching antigen is unknown.

Study-wide results and caveats: TCR diversity in CD4+, not CD8+, cells rose significantly by C4D1. Any patient who commenced nivolumab under 1 year after ASCT was excluded.

Described time point: cycle 4 day 1 (C4D1), after 6 weeks of nivolumab. After autologous stem cell transplantation all patients relapsed, and prior brentuximab vedotin exposure differed between cohorts. The TCR comes from a human donor with classical Hodgkin lymphoma. The specimen comprised peripheral blood mononuclear cells (PBMCs), sampled before the fourth cycle of nivolumab. The chain combines TRBV7-9 with TRBJ1-2; maybe TRBD1 (5 bases). CDR3 residues: CASSTGRPKVHGYTF. As DNA, the CDR3 is TGTGCCAGCAGTACGGGACGCCCAAAAGTTCATGGCTACACCTTC.